This is a list of T cell receptor beta chains from one sample in a study of T cells in Graves' hyperthyroidism and ophthalmopathy. TCRdb re-called the multiplex PCR reads through MiXCR, storing one row per CDR3 protein. This sample has about 600,000 distinct CDR3 sequences, with around 15% found just once. The sequenced sample was blood. Receptors originate from a woman in her fifties or sixties with Graves' ophthalmopathy. Both conserved end residues are part of each CDR3. D genes are given only for firm matches.

j_gene	v_gene	d_gene	CDR3aa
TRBJ2-1	TRBV20-1	-	CSASVHNEQFF
TRBJ2-7	TRBV27	TRBD2	CASHRRGAGGGEQYF
TRBJ2-7	TRBV5-1	TRBD2	CASSSATGGTYEQYF
TRBJ2-1	TRBV27	-	CASSQDPFVIVEQFF
TRBJ2-7	TRBV13	TRBD2	CASSYSAGGAEQYF
TRBJ2-7	TRBV20-1	-	CSARGAVSYEQYF
TRBJ2-7	TRBV20-1	-	CSASAPPRLPSGNEQYF
TRBJ2-1	TRBV20-1	-	CSALIRLNEQFF
TRBJ2-2	TRBV12-5	TRBD1	CASGLRQGGTGELFF
TRBJ1-2	TRBV20-1	-	CSARDGNNYGYTF
TRBJ2-1	TRBV27	-	CASTSGRTLNEQFF
TRBJ2-3	TRBV6-2/TRBV6-3	-	CASSYSIDQGTDTQYF
TRBJ2-7	TRBV4-2	-	CASSLLRDPRTHEQCF
TRBJ1-2	TRBV25-1	TRBD1	CASMTRTGRGYTF
TRBJ2-7	TRBV2	-	CASNGYEQYF
TRBJ1-5	TRBV18	TRBD1	CASSREGTANQPQHF
TRBJ2-2	TRBV29-1	-	CSVEDTGQGPNTGELFF
TRBJ2-5	TRBV7-6	TRBD2	CASSSRGLAGAETQYF
TRBJ2-1	TRBV7-3	TRBD2	CASSFMNSGEQFF
TRBJ2-5	TRBV30	TRBD1	CAWTKTPTGVETQYF
TRBJ1-1	TRBV4-3	-	CASSQDREAFF
TRBJ2-7	TRBV11-3	-	CASSNLLGVAYEQYF
TRBJ2-7	TRBV28	TRBD1	CASSPRGRDRESYEQYF
TRBJ2-2	TRBV10-3	-	CAIRIDGPLANTGELFF
TRBJ1-3	TRBV24-1	-	CATSGRAGNTIYF
TRBJ1-1	TRBV6-1	-	CASRTSGRMNTEAFF
TRBJ1-6	TRBV4-3	TRBD1	CASSHGLQGMDNSPLHF
TRBJ1-2	TRBV6-2/TRBV6-3	TRBD1	CASSYHPQRGGHYGYTF
TRBJ2-6	TRBV6-5	TRBD2	CASSYTSGRVSGANVLTF
TRBJ2-5	TRBV2	-	CASPARGSGETQYF
TRBJ2-7	TRBV7-9	TRBD1	CASSLPFLSPGQGAYEQYF
TRBJ2-7	TRBV4-3	-	CASSSNRVEEQYF
TRBJ2-3	TRBV28	TRBD2	CASSLLAGGVDTQYF
TRBJ1-5	TRBV7-8	TRBD1	CASSQGTALYSNQPQHF
TRBJ2-2	TRBV12-3/TRBV12-4	TRBD2	CASTPRAGVVTGELFF
TRBJ1-5	TRBV30	-	CAWSKQRNQPQHF
TRBJ2-3	TRBV30	-	CAWSPTRLSTDTQYF
TRBJ2-1	TRBV20-1	TRBD2	CSATRGGSAPNEQFF
TRBJ2-1	TRBV7-3	TRBD2	CASSETGTSGGRGEQFF
TRBJ1-1	TRBV28	-	CASSLWGGDYPEAFF
TRBJ1-2	TRBV12-5	-	CAITNSSGYTF
TRBJ2-1	TRBV9	-	CASTRGGTPNEQFF
TRBJ1-5	TRBV28	-	CASFSASNQPQHF
TRBJ2-7	TRBV7-9	-	CASSWRTGPYEQYF
TRBJ2-1	TRBV9	-	CASSPTGYEQFF
TRBJ1-1	TRBV7-3	TRBD1	CASSATGGAYTEAFF